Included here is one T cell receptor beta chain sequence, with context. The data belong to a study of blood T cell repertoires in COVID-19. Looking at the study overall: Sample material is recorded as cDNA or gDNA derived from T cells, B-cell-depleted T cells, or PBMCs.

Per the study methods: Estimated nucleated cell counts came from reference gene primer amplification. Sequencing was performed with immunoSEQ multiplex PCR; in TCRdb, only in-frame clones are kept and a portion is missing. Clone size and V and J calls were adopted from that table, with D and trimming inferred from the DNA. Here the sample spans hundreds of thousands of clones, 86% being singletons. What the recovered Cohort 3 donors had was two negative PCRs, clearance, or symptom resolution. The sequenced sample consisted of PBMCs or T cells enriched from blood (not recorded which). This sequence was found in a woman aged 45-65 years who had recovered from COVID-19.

CDR3 residues: CASRLTGSNEKLFF. CDR3 DNA sequence: TGTGCCAGCAGACTGACAGGGAGTAATGAAAAACTGTTTTTT. This chain links TRBV6-5 with TRBJ1-4; TRBD1 aligns across 7 bases. Germline trimming cut 6 bases from V and 4 bases from J; bases unmatched to any gene: 5. Germline loops: CDR1 MNHEY, CDR2 SVGAGI. This CDR3 contains 14 residues.